This section outlines one T cell receptor (beta chain) sequence together with its context. Its target is not known. Amplified regions were TCR beta CDR3 sequences from RNA transcripts. RT-PCR in the first round (using the HTBI primer set) targeted the TCR CDR3. A single record per CDR3 protein comes from TCRdb applying MiXCR to the multiplex PCR reads. Of fewer than 750,000 distinct CDR3 sequences listed, over 12% were seen once; the top ten hold about 4.5%. The data belong to a study of T cells in Graves' hyperthyroidism and ophthalmopathy. Notes on the study in general: Model output signaled ophthalmopathy a median around 6.9 months ahead of onset.

Germline lookup yields CDR1 LGHNA and CDR2 YNFKEQ. The CDR3 consists of 16 residues. Losses at the gene ends were 0 bases for V and 3 bases for J; bases not matched to a gene: 8. Diagnosis rested on symptoms, serum thyroxine and TRAb, thyroid ultrasound, and orbital computed tomography. The receptor was isolated from a middle-aged woman with Graves' ophthalmopathy. The chain employs TRBV4-2 and TRBJ2-7, with 7 nucleotides matching TRBD2. Input material: blood. The CDR3 DNA follows: TGTGCCAGCAGCCAAGATGTCGGGGGGTCGGGCTACGAGCAGTACTTC. Translation: CASSQDVGGSGYEQYF.